The 24 T cell receptor beta chains listed next were all sequenced from one sample in a study of cytomegalovirus exposure and HLA in healthy donors. TCRdb's copy holds only in-frame clones and misses some; the assay was immunoSEQ multiplex PCR. Of some 210,000 clones in the sample, over 75% were seen once. What was sequenced was PBMCs. Every receptor here comes from a woman younger than 30 in good health and CMV-seropositive.

This chain joins TRBV7-6 and TRBJ2-7; 12 nucleotides agree with TRBD2. In germline, CDR1 is SGHVS, CDR2 FNYEAQ. The CDR3 extends over 15 amino acids. Trimming took 4 bases from V and 6 from J; bases not matched to a gene: 7. The CDR3 protein is CASSSSTSGSGEQYF. CDR3 sequence (DNA): TGTGCCAGCAGCTCCTCGACTAGCGGGAGTGGCGAGCAGTACTTC.

The genes are TRBV7-3 and TRBJ1-2; maybe TRBD1 (6 bases). V lost 4 bases, J lost 4 bases, and 16 bases lay in between. Germline V CDR1 and CDR2: SGHTA, FQGTGA. CDR3 length: 15 residues. CDR3 in DNA: TGTGCCAGCAGCTCCGGGCCAGGGGACCGCTATGGCTACACCTTC. This encodes CASSSGPGDRYGYTF.

The rearrangement joins TRBV5-1 to TRBJ1-1, with 10 positions matching TRBD1. The J segment lost 0 bases and the V segment lost 4 bases, leaving 12 bases of the junction unmatched. CDR1 is SGHRS and CDR2 is YFSETQ in the germline V gene. The CDR3 has 18 residues. CDR3 bases: TGCGCCAGCAGCGTCGCGACAGGGGGCACCCCCGTGAACACTGAAGCTTTCTTT. This codes for CASSVATGGTPVNTEAFF. The variable domain in full, with the rest retrieved from reference TRBV5-1 and TRBJ1-1, is KAGVTQTPRYLIKTRGQQVTLSCSPISGHRSVSWYQQTPGQGLQFLFEYFSETQRNKGNFPGRFSGRQFSNSRSEMNVSTLELGDSALYLCASSVATGGTPVNTEAFFGQGTRLTVV.

V gene TRBV5-1 combines with J gene TRBJ2-3; D perhaps matches TRBD2 (6 bases). This CDR3 spans 15 amino acids. Trimming took off 4 bases at V and 0 bases at J, with 12 bases between the two ends. The germline CDR1 and CDR2 sequences are SGHRS and YFSETQ. Here the CDR3 DNA reads TGCGCCAGCAGCGCTCGGGGGACTAGCACAGATACGCAGTATTTT. Encoded protein: CASSARGTSTDTQYF.

This rearrangement joins TRBV11-1 to TRBJ2-7, with 7 bases fitting TRBD2. This CDR3 region has 15 residues. V shed 6 bases, J shed 6 bases, and the junction held 14 bases outside the gene matches. From germline, CDR1 is SGHAT and CDR2 FQDESV (reference sequence). This CDR3 reads CASSRRLAPDGEQYF. The CDR3 nucleotides are TGTGCCAGCAGTCGACGACTAGCCCCCGACGGCGAGCAGTACTTC.

This clone was observed a handful of times. This rearrangement joins TRBV19 to TRBJ2-1; 8 bases are shared with TRBD2. With 4 bases clipped from V and 5 bases from J, the junction kept 1 base outside the gene matches. CDR1 is LNHDA and CDR2 is SQIVND in the germline V gene (reference sequence). The CDR3 has 13 amino acids. The CDR3 region is CASSRREDNEQFF. In nucleotides, the CDR3 is TGTGCCAGTAGTAGGCGGGAGGACAATGAGCAGTTCTTC.

Note on this clone: This specimen includes other DNA sequences encoding the same CDR3. The chain carries TRBV6-1 and TRBJ2-7, with D perhaps TRBD2 (5 bases). The V end lost 5 bases, the J end lost 3 bases, and 8 bases lay between the germline ends. CDR3 length: 12 amino acids. CDR1 is MNHNS, CDR2 SASEGT, per germline. The CDR3 reads CASSTGDYEQYF. CDR3 DNA sequence: TGTGCCAGCAGTACCGGGGACTACGAGCAGTACTTC.

This clone was counted at least ten times. The chain links TRBV25-1 to TRBJ2-7, with 7 bases matching TRBD2. The CDR3 is 14 amino acids. The V and J ends lost 4 bases and 3 bases, in that order; junction bases with no gene match: 6. The germline CDR1 and CDR2 sequences are MGHDK and SYGVNS. CDR3 region: CASSVQRGDYEQYF. The CDR3 region has the DNA TGTGCCAGCAGTGTCCAGCGGGGTGACTACGAGCAGTACTTC.

For the CDR3, the DNA is TGTGCCAGCAGACCACAGGGGGGTCGTCAGCCCCAGCATTTT. Translation gives CASRPQGGRQPQHF. V and J are TRBV6-5 and TRBJ1-5; 8 bases align to TRBD1. Germline-derived CDR1 and CDR2 are MNHEY and SVGAGI. This CDR3 is built from 14 residues. J lost 6 bases, V lost 6 bases, and 7 bases had no gene match.

The gene calls are TRBV7-8 and TRBJ2-1; the match to TRBD2 covers 11 bases. The CDR3 runs 15 residues. V gave up 4 bases and J gave up 4 bases; unmatched junction bases: 3. Germline loops: CDR1 SGHVS, CDR2 FQNEAQ. The CDR3 bases are TGTGCCAGCAGCTCCAGACTAGCGGGGTACAATGAGCAGTTCTTC. It is translated as CASSSRLAGYNEQFF.

The chain carries TRBV27 and TRBJ2-1, with D possibly TRBD1 on 5 matching bases. From germline, CDR1 is MNHEY and CDR2 SMNVEV (reference sequence). The CDR3 spans 14 residues. V lost 4 bases and J lost 3, with 10 bases in between. The CDR3: CASSSDRSYNEQFF. The CDR3 nucleotides are TGTGCCAGCAGTTCCGACAGAAGCTACAATGAGCAGTTCTTC.

The chain carries TRBV5-1 and TRBJ2-7; 7 nucleotides line up with TRBD1. The CDR3 runs 14 residues. The trim removed 4 bases at V and 2 bases at J, leaving 6 bases unmatched. The germline CDR1 and CDR2 sequences are SGHRS and YFSETQ. This CDR3 reads CASSPPDRPYEQYF. The DNA for the CDR3 is TGCGCCAGCAGCCCACCGGACAGGCCCTACGAGCAGTACTTC. Looking up the rest from reference TRBV5-1 and TRBJ2-7 gives the full variable domain: KAGVTQTPRYLIKTRGQQVTLSCSPISGHRSVSWYQQTPGQGLQFLFEYFSETQRNKGNFPGRFSGRQFSNSRSEMNVSTLELGDSALYLCASSPPDRPYEQYFGPGTRLTVT.

This chain uses TRBV5-1 with TRBJ2-1, with D possibly TRBD2 on 6 matching bases. With 4 bases removed from V and 3 bases from J, the gap between germline ends came to 11 bases. CDR3 length: 14 residues. Germline V gives CDR1 SGHRS, CDR2 YFSETQ. CDR3 amino acids: CASSPRDFYNEQFF. In DNA form, the CDR3 reads TGCGCCAGCAGCCCAAGGGACTTCTACAATGAGCAGTTCTTC.

Remarks on this clone: The germline gene is not matched at one end of the junction; a read error may be the cause. The gene calls are TRBV5-6 and TRBJ2-4, with a weak D call TRBD2 (6 bases). The germline CDR1 and CDR2 sequences are SGHDT and YYEEEE. The CDR3 is made up of 14 amino acids. The CDR3 DNA reads TGTGCCAGCAGCTTGGTCGGGACTGATTATGTCCCTGACTTC. Translated, it gives CASSLVGTDYVPDF.

V gene TRBV5-1 combines with J gene TRBJ2-1; 9 bases agree with TRBD2. The CDR3 spans 15 residues. Germline trimming cut 0 bases from V and 7 bases from J; bases unmatched to any gene: 5. Germline CDR1 reads SGHRS; CDR2 reads YFSETQ. CDR3: CASSLDSTSGNEQFF. As DNA, the CDR3 is TGCGCCAGCAGCTTGGATTCGACTAGCGGTAATGAGCAGTTCTTC.

This rearrangement joins TRBV28 to TRBJ2-7, with 10 bases lining up with TRBD2. This CDR3 spans 18 amino acids. V was pared by 8 bases and J by 1 base, with 17 bases of the junction left unmatched. Germline CDR1 MDHEN, CDR2 SYDVKM. In DNA form, the CDR3 reads TGTGCCAGCCGGGAGTTCCTAGCGGGAGCGACCTTTTCCTACGAGCAGTACTTC. Its translation is CASREFLAGATFSYEQYF.

The chain combines TRBV28 with TRBJ1-2; the match to TRBD1 covers 12 bases. The ends lost 4 bases at V and 8 bases at J; junction bases unmatched: 11. This CDR3 has 16 residues. Per the germline V gene, CDR1 is MDHEN and CDR2 is SYDVKM. The CDR3 DNA sequence: TGTGCCAGCAGTTCCTATGACCCGGGACAGGGGGCAGGCTACACCTTC. This encodes CASSSYDPGQGAGYTF.

The chain couples TRBV28 to TRBJ1-3; TRBD1 aligns across 7 bases. Germline V gene sequence: CDR1 MDHEN, CDR2 SYDVKM. CDR3 length equals 16 residues. The junction had 6 bases not matched to a gene; V was cut back by 3 bases and J by 1 base. This CDR3 reads CASSFLRGYSGNTIYF. The CDR3 region has the DNA TGTGCCAGCAGTTTCCTCAGGGGGTATTCTGGAAACACCATATATTTT. Drawing the rest from reference TRBV28 and TRBJ1-3, the complete variable domain is DVKVTQSSRYLVKRTGEKVFLECVQDMDHENMFWYRQDPGLGLRLIYFSYDVKMKEKGDIPEGYSVSREKKERFSLILESASTNQTSMYLCASSFLRGYSGNTIYFGEGSWLTVV.

The chain uses TRBV28 and TRBJ2-3, with TRBD2 identical over 11 bases. CDR3 length equals 14 residues. Germline CDR1 and CDR2: MDHEN and SYDVKM. The trim removed 3 bases at V and 4 bases at J, leaving 0 bases unmatched. CDR3 in DNA: TGTGCCAGCAGTTTGGGACTAGCGGCAGATACGCAGTATTTT. Its translation is CASSLGLAADTQYF.

The rearrangement uses TRBV6-6 and TRBJ1-3; TRBD1 agrees at 8 bases. Germline V gives CDR1 MNHNY, CDR2 SVGAGI (reference sequence). This CDR3 is 15 amino acids long. The V and J ends lost 7 bases and 3 bases, in that order; junction bases with no gene match: 8. CDR3 coding DNA: TGTGCCAGCACCCAGACAGGGGAGGTTGGAAACACCATATATTTT. Amino acid sequence: CASTQTGEVGNTIYF.

The chain couples TRBV4-1 to TRBJ2-7; 13 nucleotides match TRBD2. In germline, CDR1 is MGHRA, CDR2 YSYEKL. Trimming removed 3 bases from V and 4 bases from J; junction bases left unmatched: 6. CDR3 size: 16 residues. This CDR3 is CASSQPTSGRAYEQYF. The DNA of the CDR3 is TGCGCCAGCAGCCAGCCCACTAGCGGGAGGGCATACGAGCAGTACTTC.

This clone was observed a few times. V is TRBV6-1 and J is TRBJ1-1, with 7 bases aligning to TRBD1. Per germline, CDR1 MNHNS and CDR2 SASEGT. With 6 bases clipped from V and 5 bases from J, the junction kept 12 bases outside the gene matches. The CDR3 runs to 15 residues. CDR3 residues: CASRGAQGVGTEAFF. The CDR3 coding sequence is TGTGCCAGCAGGGGGGCGCAGGGGGTCGGGACTGAAGCTTTCTTT.

The chain links TRBV28 to TRBJ1-4; 11 bases are a match to TRBD1. After removal of 5 bases from V and 8 bases from J, the junction contained 19 bases not matched to a gene. From germline, CDR1 is MDHEN and CDR2 SYDVKM. This CDR3 has 19 amino acids. The CDR3 region is CASSPLHDRDRGSEEKLFF. The CDR3 region has the DNA TGTGCCAGCAGTCCCCTCCACGACCGGGACAGGGGGTCGGAAGAAAAACTGTTTTTT.

CDR3 sequence reads: CASSQEFQWVGHHGYTF. The DNA for the CDR3 is TGTGCCAGCAGCCAAGAATTTCAGTGGGTGGGACACCATGGCTACACCTTC. This chain links TRBV4-2 with TRBJ1-2, with TRBD1 as a possible D gene (6 bases). Trimming took off 0 bases at V and 6 bases at J, with 20 bases between the two ends. This CDR3 region has 17 residues. Germline CDR1 and CDR2: LGHNA and YNFKEQ.